This T cell receptor beta chain was recorded in a study of OX40 agonist ivuxolimab in advanced cancers. Data came from immunoSEQ multiplex PCR; TCRdb stores just in-frame clones and leaves some out. The sample has about 79,000 clones, 70% to 85% seen once. Germline V gives CDR1 MNHNS, CDR2 SASEGT. V dropped 1 base and J dropped 6; count of bases not matched to a gene: 10. This CDR3 has 17 residues. The starting material was CD4+ or CD8+ T cells sorted from blood, obtained in a trial of the OX40 agonist ivuxolimab. This receptor was taken from an adult with an advanced solid tumor such as melanoma, head and neck, liver or kidney cancer. V and J are TRBV6-1 and TRBJ1-5, with 9 bases lining up with TRBD1. CDR3 bases: TGTGCCAGCAGTGAAGGGACTCGACAGGGGGGGATTCAGCCCCAGCATTTT. Encoded protein: CASSEGTRQGGIQPQHF.